A single sample gave rise to the 29 T cell receptor beta chains below, sequenced in a study of blood T cell repertoires in COVID-19. This table comes from immunoSEQ multiplex PCR, and its TCRdb copy is limited to in-frame clones, with some not included. Of under 300,000 clones listed, less than 85% are singletons. Sequenced material: peripheral blood. The receptors come from an elderly woman with active or convalescent COVID-19.

The chain links TRBV7-9 to TRBJ1-1; 7 bases are a match to TRBD1. The CDR3 runs 14 residues. Germline-derived CDR1 and CDR2 are SEHNR and FQNEAQ (reference sequence). Trimming cost V 5 bases and J 3 bases; bases outside gene matches: 6. CDR3 bases: TGTGCCAGCAGCCCCCTAGGGACAGACACTGAAGCTTTCTTT. It yields the protein CASSPLGTDTEAFF. Based on the CDR3 plus reference TRBV7-9 and TRBJ1-1, the full variable domain is DTGVSQNPRHKITKRGQNVTFRCDPISEHNRLYWYRQTLGQGPEFLTYFQNEAQLEKSRLLSDRFSAERPKGSFSTLEIQRTEQGDSAMYLCASSPLGTDTEAFFGQGTRLTVV.

The chain has TRBV18 and TRBJ1-1, with 7 bases aligning to TRBD1. CDR3 length: 14 amino acids. CDR1 KGHSH and CDR2 LQKENI come from the germline V gene. The trim removed 5 bases at V and 1 base at J, leaving 4 bases unmatched. The CDR3 reads CASSAGGGNTEAFF. DNA of the CDR3: TGTGCCAGCTCAGCAGGGGGTGGGAACACTGAAGCTTTCTTT.

The chain uses TRBV29-1 and TRBJ2-2, with 7 bases that match TRBD1. V shed 7 bases, J shed 6 bases, and the junction held 8 bases outside the gene matches. CDR3 length: 13 amino acids. Germline values: CDR1 SQVTM, CDR2 ANQGSEA. CDR3: CSAGSDRAGELFF. Here the CDR3 DNA reads TGCAGCGCAGGCTCCGACAGGGCCGGGGAGCTGTTTTTT.

The CDR3 loop is CASSLTSYGYTF. The CDR3 coding sequence is TGTGCCAGCAGTTTAACGAGCTATGGCTACACCTTC. The V and J genes are TRBV28 and TRBJ1-2, with D unclear. Trimming stripped 2 bases from V and 4 bases from J, with 5 bases between. The CDR3 loop spans 12 amino acids. Germline V CDR1 and CDR2: MDHEN, SYDVKM.

V and J are TRBV27 and TRBJ2-5; a possible D gene is TRBD2 (6 bases). CDR3 length: 14 residues. Germline lookup yields CDR1 MNHEY and CDR2 SMNVEV (reference sequence). Trimming shortened V by 5 bases and J by 9 bases, and 19 bases separated the two germline ends. CDR3 protein: CASSPNTGPGAQYF. CDR3 sequence (DNA): TGTGCCAGCAGTCCCAACACAGGACCGGGGGCCCAGTACTTC.

To note about this clone: At one end the junction does not follow the germline gene, possibly because of a read error. J is TRBJ2-3 and V is TRBV19; 7 nucleotides line up with TRBD1. This CDR3 comprises 15 residues. CDR1 LNHDA and CDR2 SQIVND come from the germline V gene (reference sequence). CDR3 protein: CACSSGGPTTDTQYF. CDR3 in DNA: TGTGCCTGTAGTTCAGGGGGTCCCACCACAGATACGCAGTATTTT.

The chain combines TRBV28 with TRBJ1-2; D unresolved. Germline V gene lookup returns CDR1 MDHEN and CDR2 SYDVKM. Between the trimmed V and J ends, which lost 2 bases and 7 bases, there was a span of 14 bases. CDR3 size: 14 residues. The CDR3 here is CASSLLQRSRGYTF. CDR3 coding DNA: TGTGCCAGCAGTTTACTTCAGAGGAGCCGTGGCTACACCTTC.

This clone came up a few times. The chain links TRBV19 to TRBJ1-5; 7 bases are a match to TRBD1. CDR3 length equals 14 residues. J was trimmed by 6 bases and V by 5 bases; bases with no gene match: 7. CDR1 is LNHDA, CDR2 SQIVND, per germline (reference sequence). The CDR3 nucleotides read TGTGCCAGTAGTCCCGCTAGGGGGCTTCAGCCCCAGCATTTT. This translates into CASSPARGLQPQHF.

This clone has only one observation. This chain uses TRBV5-6 with TRBJ2-1; no reliable D call. Trimming left V 2 bases short and J 7 bases short, with 19 bases between. Germline assignment: CDR1 SGHDT and CDR2 YYEEEE. The CDR3 has 16 residues. In DNA form, the CDR3 reads TGTGCCAGCAGCTTTCGGAGACTTCTAACGAGGAATGAGCAGTTCTTC. This codes for CASSFRRLLTRNEQFF.

The chain carries TRBV15 and TRBJ2-2; D may be TRBD1 (5 bases). The V end was cut by 4 bases, the J end by 0 bases, with 12 bases between. CDR3 length: 16 residues. Germline-derived CDR1 and CDR2 are LNHNV and YYDKDF (reference sequence). The CDR3: CATSTRTPPNTGELFF. The DNA for the CDR3 is TGTGCCACCAGCACCCGGACACCTCCGAACACCGGGGAGCTGTTTTTT.

The rearrangement links TRBV30 to TRBJ2-3; the D gene is possibly TRBD2 (5 bases). Trimming took 0 bases from V and 1 from J, leaving 14 bases between them. There are 16 residues in the CDR3. Looked up from germline, CDR1 is GTSNPN and CDR2 is SVGIG (reference sequence). CDR3 residues: CAWSVPRRTGTDTQYF. CDR3 DNA: TGTGCCTGGAGTGTACCTAGGAGGACTGGCACAGATACGCAGTATTTT.

In this sample, this clone turned up once. The V call is TRBV2, the J call TRBJ2-3, with D possibly being TRBD2 (6 bases). Germline V gives CDR1 SNHLY, CDR2 FYNNEI. The V end was cut by 6 bases, the J end by 4 bases, with 17 bases between. The CDR3 has 15 amino acids. CDR3 bases: TGTGCCAGCAGGGCCGGGACCGGGAGAGCAGATACGCAGTATTTT. Translation: CASRAGTGRADTQYF.

CDR3: CASSQQGQGAGGYTF. The CDR3 DNA follows: TGTGCCAGCAGTCAACAAGGACAGGGGGCTGGTGGCTACACCTTC. The chain employs TRBV2 and TRBJ1-2, with 11 bases aligning to TRBD1. This CDR3 spans 15 amino acids. The germline V gene has CDR1 SNHLY and CDR2 FYNNEI. V lost 5 bases and J lost 7; bases outside the gene matches: 9.

J is TRBJ1-5 and V is TRBV3-1 (or the pseudogene TRBV3-2); TRBD1 is a possible D gene (5 bases). This CDR3 is built from 14 residues. Trimming shortened V by 1 base and J by 9 bases, and 13 bases separated the two germline ends. Germline CDR1 LGHDT, CDR2 YNNKEL (reference sequence). The DNA for the CDR3 is TGTGCCAGCAGCCAAGGTGCGGGGGTAGGGCCCCAGCATTTT. Protein sequence: CASSQGAGVGPQHF.

The rearrangement joins TRBV28 to TRBJ1-4, with D maybe TRBD1 (6 bases). Per germline, CDR1 MDHEN and CDR2 SYDVKM. CDR3 size: 14 residues. V gave up 10 bases and J gave up 4 bases, with 16 bases separating them. CDR3: CAIQRQAFNEKLFF. The CDR3 region has the DNA TGTGCCATCCAGAGACAGGCGTTTAATGAAAAACTGTTTTTT.

This rearrangement joins TRBV5-6 to TRBJ1-1; 8 nucleotides agree with TRBD1. With V trimmed by 1 base and J by 1 base, 9 bases remained unmatched. The CDR3 consists of 17 residues. Per germline, CDR1 SGHDT and CDR2 YYEEEE. Here the CDR3 DNA reads TGTGCCAGCAGCTTGTACGGTAGTGACAGGGGGAACACTGAAGCTTTCTTT. This sequence encodes CASSLYGSDRGNTEAFF. Looking up the rest from reference TRBV5-6 and TRBJ1-1 gives the full variable domain: DAGVTQSPTHLIKTRGQQVTLRCSPKSGHDTVSWYQQALGQGPQFIFQYYEEEERQRGNFPDRFSGHQFPNYSSELNVNALLLGDSALYLCASSLYGSDRGNTEAFFGQGTRLTVV.

The gene calls are TRBV19 and TRBJ2-5, with TRBD1 matching 10 bases. J gave up 0 bases and V 3 bases, and 7 bases lay outside the gene matches. This CDR3 has 17 residues. The germline V gene encodes CDR1 LNHDA and CDR2 SQIVND (reference sequence). DNA of the CDR3: TGTGCCAGTAGTATCGGGACAGGGGACATTTACCAAGAGACCCAGTACTTC. Protein sequence: CASSIGTGDIYQETQYF.

The chain joins TRBV2 to TRBJ2-1; 10 nucleotides match TRBD2. Trimming cost V 3 bases and J 14 bases; bases outside gene matches: 13. This CDR3 comprises 15 residues. Germline CDR1 is SNHLY and CDR2 is FYNNEI. The DNA of the CDR3 is TGTGCCAGCAGTGACGTACTAGCGGGGCGTTGGGCGAAGTTCTTC. Its protein is CASSDVLAGRWAKFF.

The chain joins TRBV5-4 to TRBJ2-2, with TRBD2 identical over 13 bases. V was clipped by 6 bases and J by 4 bases; unmatched bases: 6. Germline V lookup: CDR1 SGHNT, CDR2 YYREEE (reference sequence). This CDR3 region has 16 residues. CDR3 in amino acids: CASTGTSGIVTGELFF. Here the CDR3 DNA reads TGTGCCAGCACCGGGACTAGCGGGATAGTCACCGGGGAGCTGTTTTTT. Combining the CDR3 with reference TRBV5-4 and TRBJ2-2 gives the whole variable domain ETGVTQSPTHLIKTRGQQVTLRCSSQSGHNTVSWYQQALGQGPQFIFQYYREEENGRGNFPPRFSGLQFPNYSSELNVNALELDDSALYLCASTGTSGIVTGELFFGEGSRLTVL.

The chain uses TRBV19 and TRBJ2-3, with 7 bases aligning to TRBD1. Germline CDR1 LNHDA, CDR2 SQIVND (reference sequence). Trimming cost V 5 bases and J 1 base; bases outside gene matches: 6. The CDR3 is 15 residues long. CDR3 coding DNA: TGTGCCAGTAGTCTGAGGGGGCGACGCACAGATACGCAGTATTTT. Its translation: CASSLRGRRTDTQYF.

The V gene is TRBV29-1, the J gene TRBJ1-2; D might be TRBD1 (6 bases). The CDR3 length is 13 residues. Germline CDR1 SQVTM, CDR2 ANQGSEA. Trimming took off 6 bases at V and 8 bases at J, with 19 bases between the two ends. The CDR3 DNA reads as TGCAGCGTCCTGGGGGGGCGAGGACAGGGCTACACCTTC. It codes for CSVLGGRGQGYTF. The entire variable domain, with the rest obtained from reference TRBV29-1 and TRBJ1-2, is as follows: SAVISQKPSRDICQRGTSLTIQCQVDSQVTMMFWYRQQPGQSLTLIATANQGSEATYESGFVIDKFPISRPNLTFSTLTVSNMSPEDSSIYLCSVLGGRGQGYTFGSGTRLTVV.

The table lists this clone with a few counts. This chain joins TRBV2 and TRBJ2-3; 14 positions match TRBD2. Unmatched junction bases numbered 7, after V lost 5 bases and J lost 6 bases. Germline V gene sequence: CDR1 SNHLY, CDR2 FYNNEI. The CDR3 consists of 16 residues. The CDR3 here is CASSLRTSGRSDTQYF. The CDR3 bases are TGTGCCAGCAGTTTGAGGACTAGCGGGAGGTCCGATACGCAGTATTTT.

The J gene is TRBJ2-3, the V gene TRBV12-3 or TRBV12-4, with a tentative D call TRBD2 (5 bases). The CDR3 has 13 amino acids. Deletions cut 5 bases from V and 2 bases from J, with 8 bases between. CDR3 sequence (DNA): TGTGCCAGCAGTGCGGGTCACACAGATACGCAGTATTTT. Amino acid sequence: CASSAGHTDTQYF.

The rearrangement links TRBV18 to TRBJ2-3; D perhaps matches TRBD2 (6 bases). Germline V gives CDR1 KGHSH, CDR2 LQKENI. The CDR3 totals 19 residues. V was shortened by 3 bases and J by 0 bases, with 22 bases between the two germline ends. CDR3 nucleotide sequence: TGTGCCAGCTCACCGCGACTAGTCGAAGACATTACTAGCACAGATACGCAGTATTTT. Translating gives CASSPRLVEDITSTDTQYF. Together with reference TRBV18 and TRBJ2-3, the CDR3 gives the full variable domain: NAGVMQNPRHLVRRRGQEARLRCSPMKGHSHVYWYRQLPEEGLKFMVYLQKENIIDESGMPKERFSAEFPKEGPSILRIQQVVRGDSAAYFCASSPRLVEDITSTDTQYFGPGTRLTVL.

This chain joins TRBV1 and TRBJ2-1; the DNA was not used to check the table's D call, TRBD1. TRBV1 is noted as a pseudogene. This CDR3 region has 10 residues. CDR3 residues: CTGSGHEQFF. For the CDR3, the DNA is TGCACCGGTTCTGGGCATGAGCAGTTCTTC.

The V call is TRBV5-4, the J call TRBJ1-1; TRBD1 aligns across 7 bases. This CDR3 is 16 amino acids long. Trimming removed 1 base from V and 2 bases from J; junction bases left unmatched: 8. Per germline, CDR1 SGHNT and CDR2 YYREEE (reference sequence). CDR3 bases: TGTGCCAGCAGCTTGTATCAGGGGGTGCCCAACACTGAAGCTTTCTTT. It specifies CASSLYQGVPNTEAFF.

V and J are TRBV7-8 and TRBJ1-6, with D unclear. The germline V gene encodes CDR1 SGHVS and CDR2 FQNEAQ. Trimming removed 0 bases at V and 9 bases at J, with 6 bases between. The CDR3 sequence is 13 residues long. The chain's CDR3 is CASSLAPSSPLHF. The CDR3 region has the DNA TGTGCCAGCAGCTTAGCGCCGAGTTCACCCCTCCACTTT.

CDR3 amino acids: CASSLGRDRYTDTQYF. DNA of the CDR3: TGTGCCAGCAGCTTAGGCCGGGACAGATACACAGATACGCAGTATTTT. The chain is built from TRBV7-8 and TRBJ2-3, with 7 bases matching TRBD1. Looked up from germline, CDR1 is SGHVS and CDR2 is FQNEAQ. J lost 2 bases, V lost 1 base, and 6 bases had no gene match. This CDR3 comprises 16 residues.

V usage is TRBV24-1 and J usage is TRBJ1-1; tentatively, D is TRBD1 (5 bases). CDR1 is KGHDR, CDR2 SFDVKD, per germline. V was pared by 5 bases and J by 4 bases, with 16 bases between. The CDR3 runs to 15 residues. The CDR3 sequence is CATSAPGGDPTEAFF. The CDR3 bases are TGTGCCACCAGTGCCCCCGGGGGGGATCCCACTGAAGCTTTCTTT.